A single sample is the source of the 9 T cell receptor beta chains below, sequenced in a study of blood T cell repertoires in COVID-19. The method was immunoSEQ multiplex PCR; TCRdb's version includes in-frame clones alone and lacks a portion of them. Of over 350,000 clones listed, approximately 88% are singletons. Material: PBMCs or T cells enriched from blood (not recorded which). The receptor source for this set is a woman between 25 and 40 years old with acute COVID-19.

The CDR3, as DNA: TGTGCCAGCAGCCTCATGGACAGCAACTATGGCTACACCTTC. Translation gives CASSLMDSNYGYTF. The V call is TRBV3-1 (or the pseudogene TRBV3-2), the J call TRBJ1-2, with D perhaps TRBD1 (6 bases). There are 14 residues in the CDR3. V was clipped by 4 bases and J by 2 bases, with 11 bases between them. The V gene's germline CDR1 is LGHDT and CDR2 YNNKEL (reference sequence).

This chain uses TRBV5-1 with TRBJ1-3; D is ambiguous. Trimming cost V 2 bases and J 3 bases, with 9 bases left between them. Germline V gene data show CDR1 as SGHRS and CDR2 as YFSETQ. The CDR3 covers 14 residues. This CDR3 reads CASSFEGSGNTIYF. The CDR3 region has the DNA TGCGCCAGCAGCTTTGAGGGCAGTGGAAACACCATATATTTT.

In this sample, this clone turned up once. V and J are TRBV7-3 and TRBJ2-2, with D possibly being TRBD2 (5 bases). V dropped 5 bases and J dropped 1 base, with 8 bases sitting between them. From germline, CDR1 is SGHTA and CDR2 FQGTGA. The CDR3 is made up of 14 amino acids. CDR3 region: CASSHGLNTGELFF. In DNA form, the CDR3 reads TGTGCCAGCAGCCACGGACTGAACACCGGGGAGCTGTTTTTT.

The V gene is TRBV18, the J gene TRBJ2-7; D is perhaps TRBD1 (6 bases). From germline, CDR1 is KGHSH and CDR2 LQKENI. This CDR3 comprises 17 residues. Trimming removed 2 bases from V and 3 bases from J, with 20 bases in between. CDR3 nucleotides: TGTGCCAGCTCACCAGCAGAGTACGGGACAACCATCTACGAGCAGTACTTC. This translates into CASSPAEYGTTIYEQYF.

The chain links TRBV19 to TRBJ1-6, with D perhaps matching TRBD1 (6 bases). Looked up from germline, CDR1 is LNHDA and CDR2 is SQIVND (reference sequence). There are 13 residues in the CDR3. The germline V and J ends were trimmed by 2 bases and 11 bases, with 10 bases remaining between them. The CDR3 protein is CASSILGATPLHF. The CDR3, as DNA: TGTGCCAGTAGTATACTGGGGGCCACACCCCTCCACTTT.

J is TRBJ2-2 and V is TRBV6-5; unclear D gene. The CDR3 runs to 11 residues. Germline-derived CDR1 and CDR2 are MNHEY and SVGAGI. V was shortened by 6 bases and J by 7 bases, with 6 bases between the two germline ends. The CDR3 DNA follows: TGTGCCAGCAGGTTCAACGGGGAGCTGTTTTTT. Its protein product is CASRFNGELFF.

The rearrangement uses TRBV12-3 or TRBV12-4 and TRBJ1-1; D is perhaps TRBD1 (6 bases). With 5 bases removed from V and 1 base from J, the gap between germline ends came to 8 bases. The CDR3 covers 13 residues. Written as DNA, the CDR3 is TGTGCCAGCAGTAGGACAGCGAACACTGAAGCTTTCTTT. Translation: CASSRTANTEAFF.

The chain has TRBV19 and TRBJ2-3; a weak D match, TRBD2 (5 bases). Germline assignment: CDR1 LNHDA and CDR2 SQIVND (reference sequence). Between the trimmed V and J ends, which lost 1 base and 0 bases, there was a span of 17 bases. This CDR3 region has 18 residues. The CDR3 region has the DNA TGTGCCAGTAGTATAGGAGGTGGCGGATGGACTAGCACAGATACGCAGTATTTT. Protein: CASSIGGGGWTSTDTQYF.

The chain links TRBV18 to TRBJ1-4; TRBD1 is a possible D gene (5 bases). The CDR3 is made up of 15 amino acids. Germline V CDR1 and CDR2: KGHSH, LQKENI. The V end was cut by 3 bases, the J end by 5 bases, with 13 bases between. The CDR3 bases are TGTGCCAGCTCACCTCCAGGGTGGGCGAATGAAAAACTGTTTTTT. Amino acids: CASSPPGWANEKLFF. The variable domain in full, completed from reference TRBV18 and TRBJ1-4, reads NAGVMQNPRHLVRRRGQEARLRCSPMKGHSHVYWYRQLPEEGLKFMVYLQKENIIDESGMPKERFSAEFPKEGPSILRIQQVVRGDSAAYFCASSPPGWANEKLFFGSGTQLSVL.